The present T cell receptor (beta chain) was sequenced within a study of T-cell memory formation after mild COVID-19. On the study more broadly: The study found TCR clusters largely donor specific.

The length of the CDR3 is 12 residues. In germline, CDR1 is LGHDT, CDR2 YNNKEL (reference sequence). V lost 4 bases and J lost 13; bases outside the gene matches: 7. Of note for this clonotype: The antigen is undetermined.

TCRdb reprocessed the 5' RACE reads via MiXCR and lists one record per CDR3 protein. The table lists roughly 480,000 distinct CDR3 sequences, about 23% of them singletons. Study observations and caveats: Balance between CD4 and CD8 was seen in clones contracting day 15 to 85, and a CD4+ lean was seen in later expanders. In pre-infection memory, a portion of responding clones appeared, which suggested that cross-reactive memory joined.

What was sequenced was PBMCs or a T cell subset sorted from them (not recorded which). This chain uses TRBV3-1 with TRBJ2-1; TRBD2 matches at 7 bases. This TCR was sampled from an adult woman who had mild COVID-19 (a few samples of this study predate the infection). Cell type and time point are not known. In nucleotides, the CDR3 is TGTGCCAGCAGCCTGGAGGGCGGGAGACAGTTCTTC. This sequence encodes CASSLEGGRQFF.